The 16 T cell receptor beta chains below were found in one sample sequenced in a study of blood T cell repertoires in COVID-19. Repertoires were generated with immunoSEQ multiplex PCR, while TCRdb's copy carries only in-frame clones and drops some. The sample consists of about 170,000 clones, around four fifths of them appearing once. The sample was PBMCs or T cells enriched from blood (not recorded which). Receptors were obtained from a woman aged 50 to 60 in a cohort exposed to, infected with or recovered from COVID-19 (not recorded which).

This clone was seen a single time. The CDR3 here is CASRTQGHEQYF. The CDR3 region has the DNA TGTGCCAGCAGAACCCAGGGTCACGAGCAGTACTTC. The rearrangement joins TRBV27 to TRBJ2-7, with a possible D match to TRBD1 (5 bases). V gave up 6 bases and J gave up 5 bases, with 11 bases separating them. Germline V lookup: CDR1 MNHEY, CDR2 SMNVEV (reference sequence). The CDR3 sequence is 12 residues long.

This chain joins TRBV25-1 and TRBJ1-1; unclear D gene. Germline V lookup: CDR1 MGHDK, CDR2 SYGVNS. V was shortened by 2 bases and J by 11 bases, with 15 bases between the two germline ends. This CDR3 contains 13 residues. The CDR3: CASSETSGLEAFF. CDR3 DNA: TGTGCCAGCAGTGAAACGTCGGGGTTGGAGGCTTTCTTT.

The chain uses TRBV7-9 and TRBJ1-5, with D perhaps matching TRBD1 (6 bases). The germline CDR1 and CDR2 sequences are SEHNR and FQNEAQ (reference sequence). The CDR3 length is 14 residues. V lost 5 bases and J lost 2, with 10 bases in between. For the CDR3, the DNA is TGTGCCAGCAGCCTACAGGGTGGCAATCAGCCCCAGCATTTT. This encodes CASSLQGGNQPQHF.

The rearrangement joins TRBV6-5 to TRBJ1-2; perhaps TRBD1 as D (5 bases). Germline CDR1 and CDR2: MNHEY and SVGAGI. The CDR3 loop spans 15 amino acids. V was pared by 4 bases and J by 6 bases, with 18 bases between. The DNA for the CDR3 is TGTGCCAGCAGTTGGTACAATCAGGGTCTAGATGGCTACACCTTC. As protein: CASSWYNQGLDGYTF.

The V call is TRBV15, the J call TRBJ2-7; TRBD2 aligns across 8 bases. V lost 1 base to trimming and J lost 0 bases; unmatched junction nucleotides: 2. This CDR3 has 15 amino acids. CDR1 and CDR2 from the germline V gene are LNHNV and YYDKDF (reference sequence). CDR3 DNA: TGTGCCACCAGCAGAGTCAGCGGGAGCTCCTACGAGCAGTACTTC. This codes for CATSRVSGSSYEQYF.

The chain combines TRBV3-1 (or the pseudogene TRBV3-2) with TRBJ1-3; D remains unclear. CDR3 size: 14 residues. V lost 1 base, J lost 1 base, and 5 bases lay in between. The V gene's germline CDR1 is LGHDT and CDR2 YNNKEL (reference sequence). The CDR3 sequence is CASSQGSSGNTIYF. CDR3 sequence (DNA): TGTGCCAGCAGCCAAGGCAGTTCTGGAAACACCATATATTTT.

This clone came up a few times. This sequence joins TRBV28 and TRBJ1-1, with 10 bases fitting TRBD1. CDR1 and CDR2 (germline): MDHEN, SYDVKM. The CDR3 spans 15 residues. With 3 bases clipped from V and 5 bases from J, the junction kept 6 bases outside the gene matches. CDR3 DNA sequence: TGTGCCAGCAGTTTGCTGACAGGGGGCGAGACTGAAGCTTTCTTT. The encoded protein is CASSLLTGGETEAFF.

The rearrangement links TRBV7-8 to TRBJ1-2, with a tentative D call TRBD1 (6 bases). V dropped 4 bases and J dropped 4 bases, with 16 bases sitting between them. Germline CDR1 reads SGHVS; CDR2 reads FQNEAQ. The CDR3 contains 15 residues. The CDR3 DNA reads TGTGCCAGCAGCTCCCGACAGGTTGGGGCCTATGGCTACACCTTC. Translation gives CASSSRQVGAYGYTF. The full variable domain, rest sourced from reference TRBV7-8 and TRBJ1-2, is GAGVSQSPRYKVAKRGQDVALRCDPISGHVSLFWYQQALGQGPEFLTYFQNEAQLDKSGLPSDRFFAERPEGSVSTLKIQRTQQEDSAVYLCASSSRQVGAYGYTFGSGTRLTVV.

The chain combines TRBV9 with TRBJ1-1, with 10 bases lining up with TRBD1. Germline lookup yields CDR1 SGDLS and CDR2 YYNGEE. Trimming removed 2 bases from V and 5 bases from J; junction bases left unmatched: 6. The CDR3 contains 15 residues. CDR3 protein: CASSVAGTGETEAFF. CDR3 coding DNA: TGTGCCAGCAGCGTCGCCGGGACAGGGGAGACTGAAGCTTTCTTT. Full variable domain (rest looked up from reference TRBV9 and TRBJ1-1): DSGVTQTPKHLITATGQRVTLRCSPRSGDLSVYWYQQSLDQGLQFLIQYYNGEERAKGNILERFSAQQFPDLHSELNLSSLELGDSALYFCASSVAGTGETEAFFGQGTRLTVV.

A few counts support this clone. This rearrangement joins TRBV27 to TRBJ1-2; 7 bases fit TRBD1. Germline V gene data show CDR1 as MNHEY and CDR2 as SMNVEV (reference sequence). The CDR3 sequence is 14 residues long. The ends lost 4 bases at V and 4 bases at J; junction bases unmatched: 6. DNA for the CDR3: TGTGCCAGCAGTTACCGGACAGGTAGCTATGGCTACACCTTC. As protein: CASSYRTGSYGYTF.

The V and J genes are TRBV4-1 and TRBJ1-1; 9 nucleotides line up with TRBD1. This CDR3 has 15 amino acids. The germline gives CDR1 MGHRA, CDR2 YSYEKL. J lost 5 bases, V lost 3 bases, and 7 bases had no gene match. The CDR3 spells CASSQGYRGPTEAFF. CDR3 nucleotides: TGCGCCAGCAGCCAGGGTTACAGGGGGCCTACTGAAGCTTTCTTT.

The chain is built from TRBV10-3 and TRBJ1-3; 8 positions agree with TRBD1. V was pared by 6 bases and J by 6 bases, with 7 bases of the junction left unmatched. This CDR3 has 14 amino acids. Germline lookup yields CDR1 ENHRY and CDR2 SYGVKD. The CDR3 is CAIRVTGEVNTIYF. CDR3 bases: TGTGCCATCAGGGTGACAGGGGAAGTAAACACCATATATTTT.

CDR3 region: CASSYGGSNQPQHF. DNA for the CDR3: TGTGCCAGCAGCTACGGAGGGAGCAATCAGCCCCAGCATTTT. The chain couples TRBV7-9 to TRBJ1-5; no reliable D call. The CDR3 is made up of 14 amino acids. Germline lookup yields CDR1 SEHNR and CDR2 FQNEAQ (reference sequence). V dropped 4 bases and J dropped 1 base, with 8 bases sitting between them.

The CDR3 region has the DNA TGTGCCAGTAGTAGAACGGGACAGGGTAGGGGCTATGAGCAGTTCTTC. It encodes CASSRTGQGRGYEQFF. The rearrangement links TRBV19 to TRBJ2-1; 9 bases agree with TRBD1. The CDR3 has 16 amino acids. With 4 bases clipped from V and 8 bases from J, the junction kept 12 bases outside the gene matches. Germline CDR1 and CDR2: LNHDA and SQIVND (reference sequence).

CDR3 nucleotides: TGTGCCATCAGACCGGGACAGGACAACACTGAAGCTTTCTTT. It is translated as CAIRPGQDNTEAFF. The chain is built from TRBV10-3 and TRBJ1-1, with 8 bases matching TRBD1. CDR3 length equals 14 residues. V lost 6 bases, J lost 2 bases, and 5 bases stayed unmatched. The germline CDR1 and CDR2 sequences are ENHRY and SYGVKD.

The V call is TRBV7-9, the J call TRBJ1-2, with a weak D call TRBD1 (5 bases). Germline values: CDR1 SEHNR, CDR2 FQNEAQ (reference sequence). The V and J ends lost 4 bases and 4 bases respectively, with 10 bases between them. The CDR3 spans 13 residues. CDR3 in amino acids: CASSWDFFYGYTF. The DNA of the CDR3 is TGTGCCAGCAGCTGGGACTTTTTCTATGGCTACACCTTC.